Below are 13 T cell receptor beta chains sequenced from a single sample in a study of cytomegalovirus exposure and HLA in healthy donors. A multiplex PCR was run with 60 Vbeta primers and 13 Jbeta primers. Libraries were prepared by immunoSEQ multiplex PCR; TCRdb keeps only in-frame clonotypes and omits some of them. Found here are nearly 200,000 clones, over 80% of them singletons; the top ten hold around 1.2%. Sequenced: PBMCs. These receptors were obtained from a man aged 25 to 45 in good health and CMV-seronegative.

The gene calls are TRBV28 and TRBJ2-1; a weak D match, TRBD1 (5 bases). Trimming removed 7 bases at V and 2 bases at J, with 15 bases between. The CDR3 has 15 residues. Germline CDR1 MDHEN, CDR2 SYDVKM. CDR3 region: CASTDIQGAYNEQFF. The CDR3 DNA is TGTGCCAGCACCGACATCCAGGGCGCCTACAATGAGCAGTTCTTC.

Notes on this clone: Other DNA sequences of this sample code for an identical CDR3. This chain uses TRBV25-1 with TRBJ1-4, with a tentative D call TRBD1 (5 bases). The CDR3 contains 14 residues. The germline V and J ends were trimmed by 5 bases and 7 bases, with 14 bases remaining between them. Germline V lookup: CDR1 MGHDK, CDR2 SYGVNS. CDR3 region: CASSRRQGGEKLFF. DNA of the CDR3: TGTGCCAGCAGTAGACGGCAGGGTGGTGAAAAACTGTTTTTT.

V gene TRBV4-1 combines with J gene TRBJ2-7; possibly TRBD2 for D (5 bases). The CDR3 loop spans 14 amino acids. CDR1 and CDR2 from the germline V gene are MGHRA and YSYEKL. The ends were cut back, 4 bases at V and 0 bases at J, with 10 bases in the middle. CDR3 DNA sequence: TGCGCCAGCAGCCCGCCGGGGATCTCCTACGAGCAGTACTTC. It translates to CASSPPGISYEQYF.

This chain links TRBV14 with TRBJ2-4; perhaps TRBD1 as D (6 bases). In germline, CDR1 is SGHDN, CDR2 FVKESK. The CDR3 spans 18 residues. V dropped 3 bases and J dropped 3 bases, with 21 bases sitting between them. The chain's CDR3 is CASSQTGFTVGGKNIQYF. CDR3 sequence (DNA): TGTGCCAGCAGCCAGACGGGATTCACCGTAGGGGGCAAAAACATTCAGTACTTC.

This sequence joins TRBV15 and TRBJ2-5; 8 nucleotides agree with TRBD2. V was clipped by 3 bases and J by 4 bases; unmatched bases: 16. This CDR3 region has 18 residues. The germline gives CDR1 LNHNV, CDR2 YYDKDF (reference sequence). This CDR3 is CATSRGGAGGRPGETQYF. In nucleotides, the CDR3 is TGTGCCACCAGCAGGGGGGGGGCGGGGGGCCGGCCGGGAGAGACCCAGTACTTC.

V usage is TRBV5-6 and J usage is TRBJ2-5; 7 bases fit TRBD1. CDR1 is SGHDT and CDR2 is YYEEEE in the germline V gene. The CDR3 length is 17 residues. With 3 bases clipped from V and 0 bases from J, the junction kept 11 bases outside the gene matches. The CDR3 DNA reads as TGTGCCAGCAGCTCTACATACAGGGGCTCGTACCAAGAGACCCAGTACTTC. Its protein is CASSSTYRGSYQETQYF. Supplemented by reference TRBV5-6 and TRBJ2-5, the full variable domain reads DAGVTQSPTHLIKTRGQQVTLRCSPKSGHDTVSWYQQALGQGPQFIFQYYEEEERQRGNFPDRFSGHQFPNYSSELNVNALLLGDSALYLCASSSTYRGSYQETQYFGPGTRLLVL.

The chain carries TRBV15 and TRBJ1-5; 7 positions agree with TRBD1. The CDR3 extends over 16 amino acids. The germline V gene encodes CDR1 LNHNV and CDR2 YYDKDF (reference sequence). Germline trimming cut 1 base from V and 2 bases from J; bases unmatched to any gene: 5. This CDR3 is CATSRVEDRGNQPQHF. Here the CDR3 DNA reads TGTGCCACCAGCAGAGTAGAAGACAGGGGCAATCAGCCCCAGCATTTT.

CDR3 sequence: CASSLARGGPYNEQFF. CDR3 nucleotide sequence: TGTGCCAGCAGCTTAGCTCGGGGGGGGCCCTACAATGAGCAGTTCTTC. The rearrangement uses TRBV7-9 and TRBJ2-1; the match to TRBD2 covers 8 bases. Germline CDR1 and CDR2: SEHNR and FQNEAQ (reference sequence). J lost 2 bases, V lost 0 bases, and 3 bases had no gene match. The CDR3 length is 16 residues.

The chain is built from TRBV5-1 and TRBJ1-2, with 7 nucleotides matching TRBD1. Germline trimming cut 1 base from V and 4 bases from J; bases unmatched to any gene: 7. The CDR3 spans 15 residues. Germline-derived CDR1 and CDR2 are SGHRS and YFSETQ. CDR3 in amino acids: CASSLIDREGYGYTF. In nucleotides, the CDR3 is TGCGCCAGCAGCTTGATAGACAGGGAAGGCTATGGCTACACCTTC.

CDR3 nucleotide sequence: TGTGCCACCAGCAGAGAGATGCCGGGGGGCGCTGGGTCCAAAGGCTACACCTTC. Its translation is CATSREMPGGAGSKGYTF. The V gene is TRBV15, the J gene TRBJ1-2; the D gene is possibly TRBD1 (6 bases). V was shortened by 0 bases and J by 8 bases, with 25 bases between the two germline ends. The CDR3 is made up of 18 amino acids. The germline CDR1 and CDR2 sequences are LNHNV and YYDKDF (reference sequence). The complete variable domain, with remaining parts taken from reference TRBV15 and TRBJ1-2, reads DAMVIQNPRYQVTQFGKPVTLSCSQTLNHNVMYWYQQKSSQAPKLLFHYYDKDFNNEADTPDNFQSRRPNTSFCFLDIRSPGLGDTAMYLCATSREMPGGAGSKGYTFGSGTRLTVV.

CDR3 DNA: TGTGCCAGCTCACCAGGCCCGCGGGGTAGCAATCAGCCCCAGCATTTT. This translates into CASSPGPRGSNQPQHF. The chain links TRBV18 to TRBJ1-5; D is unclear. The CDR3 runs 16 residues. Trimming cost V 2 bases and J 0 bases, with 11 bases left between them. The germline V gene has CDR1 KGHSH and CDR2 LQKENI.

This clone was seen only a few times. V usage is TRBV7-9 and J usage is TRBJ2-1; D not resolved. Germline CDR1 reads SEHNR; CDR2 reads FQNEAQ (reference sequence). V lost 6 bases, J lost 0 bases, and 12 bases lay in between. The CDR3 contains 15 residues. CDR3 amino acids: CASSPKTPSYNEQFF. Written as DNA, the CDR3 is TGTGCCAGCAGTCCGAAGACACCCTCCTACAATGAGCAGTTCTTC.

This chain links TRBV5-6 with TRBJ1-3; D unclear. The germline V gene has CDR1 SGHDT and CDR2 YYEEEE. The CDR3 contains 10 residues. Deletions cut 10 bases from V and 8 bases from J, with 10 bases between. The CDR3 DNA sequence: TGTGCCGTTACCGGAGACACCATATATTTT. This sequence encodes CAVTGDTIYF. Combining the CDR3 with reference TRBV5-6 and TRBJ1-3 gives the whole variable domain DAGVTQSPTHLIKTRGQQVTLRCSPKSGHDTVSWYQQALGQGPQFIFQYYEEEERQRGNFPDRFSGHQFPNYSSELNVNALLLGDSALYLCAVTGDTIYFGEGSWLTVV.